This TCR beta chain was captured in a study of brain T cells in children with intractable seizures. As for this clone: Its antigen is still unknown.

The CDR3 sequence is 13 residues long. The germline CDR1 and CDR2 sequences are LNHDA and SQIVND (reference sequence). V lost 7 bases, J lost 1 base, and 10 bases lay in between. The repertoire was sequenced with immunoSEQ multiplex PCR; TCRdb's copy has only in-frame clones and lacks some. This sample has around 41,000 clones, with around 90% found just once. General study results and limits: Only CDR3 sequence similarity suggested viral specificity, without known HCMV serostatus.

Surgery cases with the highest brain T cell transcript signatures were chosen for sequencing. Before surgery, patients took at least one anti-epileptic drug. The V call is TRBV19, the J call TRBJ1-1; tentative D call: TRBD1 (5 bases). The clonotype originates from a girl aged 2 to 10 with tuberous sclerosis and intractable seizures. The input for sequencing was peripheral blood, taken at surgery. DNA of the CDR3: TGTGCCAGTATGGGGGGGTCGAACACTGAAGCTTTCTTT. It translates to CASMGGSNTEAFF.